This T cell receptor (beta chain) originates from a study of CD8+ T cells in alopecia areata. Study-level results: With patients, TCR sharing proved less clear than in mice, a difference possibly related to HLA. Sequencing of scalp tissue also captures the resident alphabeta T cells of normal skin.

Extraction of RNA preceded its reverse transcription into cDNA, which served as the sequencing template. Using immunoSEQ multiplex PCR, the repertoire was profiled, and TCRdb retains in-frame clones only, with some absent. The sample shows about 69,000 clones, 50% to 75% of them seen only once. Investigators sorted PBMCs to obtain both CD4+ and CD8+ T cells. The CDR3 contains 14 residues. V was trimmed by 0 bases and J by 6 bases, leaving 11 bases between them. On this clone: Its antigen is not known.

The TCR comes from a human donor with alopecia areata. The chain joins TRBV6-7 to TRBJ1-2; D gene uncertain. TRBV6-7 is an ORF, with its function uncertain. Sequenced here: CD8+ T cells sorted from blood, sampled at week 0. CDR3 amino acids: CASSYSKPHDGYTF. DNA for the CDR3: TGTGCCAGCAGTTACTCGAAACCTCACGATGGCTACACCTTC.